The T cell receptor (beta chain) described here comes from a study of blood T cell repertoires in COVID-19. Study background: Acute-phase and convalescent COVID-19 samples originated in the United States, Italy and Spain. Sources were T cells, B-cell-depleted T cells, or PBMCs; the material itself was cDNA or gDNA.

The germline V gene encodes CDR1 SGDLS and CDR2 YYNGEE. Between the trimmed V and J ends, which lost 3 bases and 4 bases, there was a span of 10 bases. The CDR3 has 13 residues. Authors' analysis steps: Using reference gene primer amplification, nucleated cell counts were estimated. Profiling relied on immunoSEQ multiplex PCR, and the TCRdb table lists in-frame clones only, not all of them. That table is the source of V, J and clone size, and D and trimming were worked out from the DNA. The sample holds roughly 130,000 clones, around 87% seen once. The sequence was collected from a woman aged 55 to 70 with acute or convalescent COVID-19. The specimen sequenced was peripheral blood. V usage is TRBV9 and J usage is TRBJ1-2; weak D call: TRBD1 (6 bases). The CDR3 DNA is TGTGCCAGCAGCGGGACAGTGACCTATGGCTACACCTTC. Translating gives CASSGTVTYGYTF.